This entry features one T cell receptor beta chain sequence. Germline values: CDR1 SNHLY, CDR2 FYNNEI. This CDR3 comprises 12 residues. V was trimmed by 6 bases and J by 3 bases, leaving 9 bases between them. This sample is part of a study of blood T cell repertoires in COVID-19. Study-level information: Whether acute or convalescent, the COVID-19 samples came from the United States, Italy and Spain. The cDNA or gDNA used as material had been derived from T cells, B-cell-depleted T cells, or PBMCs.

In the authors' workflow: Reference gene primer amplification gave estimated nucleated cell counts. Here immunoSEQ multiplex PCR was the method, and the copy in TCRdb shows in-frame clones only, minus some. The DNA was the basis for D and trimming; V, J and clone size are from that table. The table records approximately 250,000 clones, roughly 84% of them present only once. This TCR derives from a human donor in a cohort sampled during active COVID-19. The sequencing sample was made of peripheral blood. The chain has TRBV2 and TRBJ2-7; D gene unclear. CDR3 DNA: TGTGCCAGCAGCCCTCCGTTCTACGAGCAGTACTTC. Its protein is CASSPPFYEQYF.